The rows below give T cell receptor beta chains drawn from one sample of a study of shared clonotypes between healthy human individuals. Using immunoSEQ multiplex PCR, the repertoire was profiled, and TCRdb retains in-frame clones only, with some absent. The table lists fewer than 2.5 million clones, 80% to 95% of them singletons. The sample was naive CD4+ T cells from PBMCs. The receptors stem from a man aged 18 to 29 in good health. Some clones in this sample may be carry-over from other donors' samples. CDR3s leave out the opening cysteine and the closing phenylalanine or tryptophan.

TRBV9	ASSTTPNTEAF
TRBV4-3	ASSPKRRGEQF
TRBV7-9	ASSLVGANVLT
TRBV5-4	ASSSLQNTEAF
TRBV5-1	ASSLAVGLAYNEQF
TRBV5-8	ASSYLFGGNEKLF
TRBV14	ASSRDRGDVLT
TRBV11-3	ASSPGLAGGQETQY
TRBV5-6	ASSPTGQRGQF
TRBV30	AWCQQPNQPQH
TRBV27	ASSLERGLAGAYEQY
TRBV7-2	ASSLGVQPQH
TRBV7-9	ASSLRGTNAVTGELF
TRBV7-9	ASSGTGIWGYT
TRBV11-1	ASSERAGTGGSPLH
TRBV28	ASSSPASGYNEQF
TRBV28	ASSFVGTGVINEQY